This TCR beta chain is drawn from a study of cytomegalovirus exposure and HLA in healthy donors. PCR employed 60 Vbeta and 13 Jbeta primers. The data were produced by immunoSEQ multiplex PCR, yet TCRdb's version contains in-frame clones alone and is incomplete. The sample lists 95,000 to 150,000 clones; about 80% were seen once. This CDR3 region has 14 residues. Germline V lookup: CDR1 SGHTA, CDR2 FQGNSA. Trimming stripped 5 bases from V and 2 bases from J, with 13 bases between. The V gene is TRBV7-2, the J gene TRBJ2-7; D is perhaps TRBD2 (8 bases). The TCR originated in a man aged 25 to 40 in good health and CMV-seropositive. The material sequenced was PBMCs. CDR3 sequence: CASSPGGGPYEQYF. In DNA form, the CDR3 reads TGTGCCAGCAGCCCGGGAGGGGGCCCCTACGAGCAGTACTTC.